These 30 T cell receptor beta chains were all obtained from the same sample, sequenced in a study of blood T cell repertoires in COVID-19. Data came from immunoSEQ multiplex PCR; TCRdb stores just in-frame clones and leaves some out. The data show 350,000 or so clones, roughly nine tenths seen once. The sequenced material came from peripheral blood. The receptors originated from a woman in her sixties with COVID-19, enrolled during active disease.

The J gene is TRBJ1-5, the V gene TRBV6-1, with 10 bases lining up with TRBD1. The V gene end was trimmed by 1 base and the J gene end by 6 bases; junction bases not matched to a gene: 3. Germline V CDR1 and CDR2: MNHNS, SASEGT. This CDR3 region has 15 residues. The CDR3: CASSEGTGGGQPQHF. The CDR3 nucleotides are TGTGCCAGCAGTGAAGGGACAGGGGGGGGTCAGCCCCAGCATTTT.

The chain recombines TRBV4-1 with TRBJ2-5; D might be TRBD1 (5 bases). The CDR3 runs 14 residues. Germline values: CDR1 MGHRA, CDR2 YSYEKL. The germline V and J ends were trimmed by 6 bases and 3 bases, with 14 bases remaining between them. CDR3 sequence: CASSHPGREETQYF. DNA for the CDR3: TGCGCCAGCAGTCACCCAGGCAGGGAAGAGACCCAGTACTTC.

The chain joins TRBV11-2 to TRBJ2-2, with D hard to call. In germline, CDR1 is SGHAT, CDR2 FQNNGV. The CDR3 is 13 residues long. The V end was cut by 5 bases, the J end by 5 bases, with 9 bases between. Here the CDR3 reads CASSPTATGELFF. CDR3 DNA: TGTGCCAGCAGCCCAACCGCGACCGGGGAGCTGTTTTTT.

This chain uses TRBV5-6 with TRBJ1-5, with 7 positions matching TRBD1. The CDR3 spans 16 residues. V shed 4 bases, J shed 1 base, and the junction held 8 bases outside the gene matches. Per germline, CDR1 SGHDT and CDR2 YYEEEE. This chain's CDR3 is CASSIWTGGSNQPQHF. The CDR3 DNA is TGTGCCAGCAGCATCTGGACAGGAGGAAGCAATCAGCCCCAGCATTTT. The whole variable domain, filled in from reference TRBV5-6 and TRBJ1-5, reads DAGVTQSPTHLIKTRGQQVTLRCSPKSGHDTVSWYQQALGQGPQFIFQYYEEEERQRGNFPDRFSGHQFPNYSSELNVNALLLGDSALYLCASSIWTGGSNQPQHFGDGTRLSIL.

This chain's CDR3 is CSASWGGGGRTEAFF. The CDR3 coding sequence is TGCAGTGCTAGTTGGGGCGGGGGCGGTCGCACTGAAGCTTTCTTT. The chain joins TRBV20-1 to TRBJ1-1; possibly TRBD1 for D (6 bases). Germline V gene data show CDR1 as DFQATT and CDR2 as SNEGSKA (reference sequence). Trimming pared 3 bases from V and 4 bases from J, leaving 18 bases between. This CDR3 has 15 amino acids.

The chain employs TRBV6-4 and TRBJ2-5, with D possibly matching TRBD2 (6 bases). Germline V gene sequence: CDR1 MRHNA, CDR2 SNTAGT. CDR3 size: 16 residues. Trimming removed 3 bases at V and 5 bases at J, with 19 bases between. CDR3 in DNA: TGTGCCAGCAGTGAGCGCTCTTATGGGGCGGGGGAGACCCAGTACTTC. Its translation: CASSERSYGAGETQYF.

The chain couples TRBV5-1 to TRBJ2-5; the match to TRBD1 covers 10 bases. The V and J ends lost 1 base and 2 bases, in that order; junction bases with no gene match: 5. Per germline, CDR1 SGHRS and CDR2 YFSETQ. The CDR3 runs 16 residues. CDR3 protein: CASSLRTGGPQETQYF. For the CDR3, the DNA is TGCGCCAGCAGCTTGAGGACAGGGGGGCCGCAAGAGACCCAGTACTTC.

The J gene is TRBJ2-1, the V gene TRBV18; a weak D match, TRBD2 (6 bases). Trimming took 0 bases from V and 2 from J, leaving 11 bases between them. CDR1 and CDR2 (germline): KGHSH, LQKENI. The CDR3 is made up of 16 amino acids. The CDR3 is CASSPPLTSAYNEQFF. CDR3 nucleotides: TGTGCCAGCTCACCACCGTTGACTAGTGCCTACAATGAGCAGTTCTTC.

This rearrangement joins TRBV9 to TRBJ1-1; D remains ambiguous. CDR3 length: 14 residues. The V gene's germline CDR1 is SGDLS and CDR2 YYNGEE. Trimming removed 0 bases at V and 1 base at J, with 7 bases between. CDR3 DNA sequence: TGTGCCAGCAGCGTAGCTCCAGAGAACACTGAAGCTTTCTTT. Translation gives CASSVAPENTEAFF. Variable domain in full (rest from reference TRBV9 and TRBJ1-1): DSGVTQTPKHLITATGQRVTLRCSPRSGDLSVYWYQQSLDQGLQFLIQYYNGEERAKGNILERFSAQQFPDLHSELNLSSLELGDSALYFCASSVAPENTEAFFGQGTRLTVV.

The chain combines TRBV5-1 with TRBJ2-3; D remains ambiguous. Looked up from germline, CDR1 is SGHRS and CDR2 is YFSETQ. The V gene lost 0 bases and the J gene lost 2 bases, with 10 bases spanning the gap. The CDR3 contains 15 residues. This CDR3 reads CASSLGASLTDTQYF. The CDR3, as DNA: TGCGCCAGCAGCTTGGGGGCGAGCCTCACAGATACGCAGTATTTT. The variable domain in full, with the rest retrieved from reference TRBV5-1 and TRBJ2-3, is KAGVTQTPRYLIKTRGQQVTLSCSPISGHRSVSWYQQTPGQGLQFLFEYFSETQRNKGNFPGRFSGRQFSNSRSEMNVSTLELGDSALYLCASSLGASLTDTQYFGPGTRLTVL.

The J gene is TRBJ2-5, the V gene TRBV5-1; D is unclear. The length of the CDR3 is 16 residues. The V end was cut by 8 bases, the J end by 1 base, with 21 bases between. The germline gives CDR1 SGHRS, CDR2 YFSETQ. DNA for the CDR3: TGCGCCAGTACCCCCTCGGTTAGTAGTAGCCAAGAGACCCAGTACTTC. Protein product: CASTPSVSSSQETQYF.

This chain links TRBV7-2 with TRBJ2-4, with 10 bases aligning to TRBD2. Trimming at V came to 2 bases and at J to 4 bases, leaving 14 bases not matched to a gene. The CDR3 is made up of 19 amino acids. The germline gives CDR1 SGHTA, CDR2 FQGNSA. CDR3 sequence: CASSLRFMSGGDVKNIQYF. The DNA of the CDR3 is TGTGCCAGCAGCTTAAGGTTTATGAGCGGGGGGGATGTGAAAAACATTCAGTACTTC.

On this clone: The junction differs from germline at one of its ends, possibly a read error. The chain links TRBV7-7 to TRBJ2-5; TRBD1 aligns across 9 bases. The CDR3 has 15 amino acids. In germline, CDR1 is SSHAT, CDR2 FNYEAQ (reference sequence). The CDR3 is CASSFPGQGQETQYF. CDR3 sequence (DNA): TGTGCTAGCAGCTTCCCGGGACAGGGCCAAGAGACCCAGTACTTC.

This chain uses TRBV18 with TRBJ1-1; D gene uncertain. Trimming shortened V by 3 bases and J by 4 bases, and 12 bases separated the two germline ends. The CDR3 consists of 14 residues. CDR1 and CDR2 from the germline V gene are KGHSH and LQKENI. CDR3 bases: TGTGCCAGCTCACCTTTGGCCGTAGCCACTGAAGCTTTCTTT. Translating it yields CASSPLAVATEAFF.

CDR3 amino acids: CASSRTGGDGEQYF. The CDR3 DNA reads as TGTGCCAGCAGCCGAACAGGGGGGGATGGCGAGCAGTACTTC. The V and J genes are TRBV4-2 and TRBJ2-7, with a weak D call TRBD1 (8 bases). This CDR3 region has 14 residues. V dropped 4 bases and J dropped 6 bases, with 16 bases sitting between them. CDR1 and CDR2 (germline): LGHNA, YNFKEQ.

Here the CDR3 reads CASSSSLLAGKETQYF. The CDR3, as DNA: TGTGCCAGCAGCTCTTCTCTACTAGCGGGGAAAGAGACCCAGTACTTC. The gene calls are TRBV7-6 and TRBJ2-5; 10 bases are a match to TRBD2. CDR1 and CDR2 (germline): SGHVS, FNYEAQ. This CDR3 has 16 residues. The V segment lost 4 bases and the J segment 3 bases; nucleotides outside the gene matches: 8.

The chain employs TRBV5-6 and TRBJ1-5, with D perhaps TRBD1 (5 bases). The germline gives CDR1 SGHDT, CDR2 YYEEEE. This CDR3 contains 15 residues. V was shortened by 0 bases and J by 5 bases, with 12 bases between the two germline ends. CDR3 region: CASSLALTGDQPQHF. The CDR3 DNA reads TGTGCCAGCAGCTTGGCCTTAACAGGCGATCAGCCCCAGCATTTT.

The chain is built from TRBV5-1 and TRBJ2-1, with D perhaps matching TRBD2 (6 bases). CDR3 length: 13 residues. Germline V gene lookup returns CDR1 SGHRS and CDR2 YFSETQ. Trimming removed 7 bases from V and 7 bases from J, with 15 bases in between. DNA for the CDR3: TGCGCCAGCCGTCGGGGGTCTCTGAATGAGCAGTTCTTC. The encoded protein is CASRRGSLNEQFF.

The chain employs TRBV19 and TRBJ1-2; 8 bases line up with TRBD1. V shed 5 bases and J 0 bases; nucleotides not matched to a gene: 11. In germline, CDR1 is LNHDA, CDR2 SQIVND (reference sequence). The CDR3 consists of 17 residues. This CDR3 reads CASSFQPPTGANYGYTF. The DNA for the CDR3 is TGTGCCAGTAGTTTCCAGCCTCCGACAGGGGCTAACTATGGCTACACCTTC. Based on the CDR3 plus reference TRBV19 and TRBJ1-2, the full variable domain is DGGITQSPKYLFRKEGQNVTLSCEQNLNHDAMYWYRQDPGQGLRLIYYSQIVNDFQKGDIAEGYSVSREKKESFPLTVTSAQKNPTAFYLCASSFQPPTGANYGYTFGSGTRLTVV.

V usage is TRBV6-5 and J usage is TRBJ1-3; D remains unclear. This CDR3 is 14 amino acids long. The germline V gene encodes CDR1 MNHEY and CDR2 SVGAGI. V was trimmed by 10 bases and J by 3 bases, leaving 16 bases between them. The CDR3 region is CANTWSEVGNTIYF. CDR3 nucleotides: TGTGCCAACACGTGGTCAGAGGTTGGAAACACCATATATTTT.

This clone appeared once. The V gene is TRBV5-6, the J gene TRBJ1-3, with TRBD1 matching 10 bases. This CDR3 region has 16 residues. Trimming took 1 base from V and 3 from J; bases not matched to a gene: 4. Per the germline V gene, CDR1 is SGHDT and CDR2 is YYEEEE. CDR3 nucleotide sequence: TGTGCCAGCAGCTTGACCGGGACAGGGGTTGGAAACACCATATATTTT. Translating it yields CASSLTGTGVGNTIYF. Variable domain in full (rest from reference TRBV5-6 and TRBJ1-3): DAGVTQSPTHLIKTRGQQVTLRCSPKSGHDTVSWYQQALGQGPQFIFQYYEEEERQRGNFPDRFSGHQFPNYSSELNVNALLLGDSALYLCASSLTGTGVGNTIYFGEGSWLTVV.

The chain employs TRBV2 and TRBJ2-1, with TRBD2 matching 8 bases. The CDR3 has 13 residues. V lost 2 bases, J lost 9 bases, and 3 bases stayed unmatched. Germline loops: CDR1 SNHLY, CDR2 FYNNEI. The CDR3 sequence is CASSERLAGEQFF. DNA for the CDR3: TGTGCCAGCAGTGAAAGGCTAGCGGGTGAGCAGTTCTTC.

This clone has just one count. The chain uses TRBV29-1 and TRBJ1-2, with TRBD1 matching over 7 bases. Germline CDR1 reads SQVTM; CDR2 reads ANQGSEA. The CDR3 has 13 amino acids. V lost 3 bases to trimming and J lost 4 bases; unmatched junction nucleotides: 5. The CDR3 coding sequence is TGCAGCGTTGAGAGGGGGCAAGGCTATGGCTACACCTTC. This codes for CSVERGQGYGYTF.

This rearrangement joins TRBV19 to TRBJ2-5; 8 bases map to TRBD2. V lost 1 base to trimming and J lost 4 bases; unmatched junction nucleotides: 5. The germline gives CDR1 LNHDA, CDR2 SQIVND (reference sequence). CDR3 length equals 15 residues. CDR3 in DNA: TGTGCCAGTAGTATAGGGACCGCGGGAGGAGAGACCCAGTACTTC. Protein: CASSIGTAGGETQYF.

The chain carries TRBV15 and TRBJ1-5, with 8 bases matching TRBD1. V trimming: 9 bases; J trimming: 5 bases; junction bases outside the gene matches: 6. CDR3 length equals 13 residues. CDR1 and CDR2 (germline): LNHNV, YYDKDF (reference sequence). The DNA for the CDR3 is TGTGCCACTTCCGGACAGGGACATCAGCCCCAGCATTTT. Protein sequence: CATSGQGHQPQHF.

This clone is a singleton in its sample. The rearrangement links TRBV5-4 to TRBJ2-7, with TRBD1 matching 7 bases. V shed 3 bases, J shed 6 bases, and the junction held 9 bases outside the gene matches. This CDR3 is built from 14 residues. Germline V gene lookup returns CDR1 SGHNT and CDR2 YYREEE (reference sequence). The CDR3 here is CASSSRQGPSEQYF. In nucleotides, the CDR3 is TGTGCCAGCAGCTCGCGACAGGGCCCATCCGAGCAGTACTTC.

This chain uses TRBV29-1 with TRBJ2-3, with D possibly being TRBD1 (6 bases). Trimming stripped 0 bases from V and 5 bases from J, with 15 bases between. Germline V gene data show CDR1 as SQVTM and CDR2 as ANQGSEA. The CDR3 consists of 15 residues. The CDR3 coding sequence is TGCAGCGTTGAAGAAGGCAGGGGAGCCCAAGATACGCAGTATTTT. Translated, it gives CSVEEGRGAQDTQYF.

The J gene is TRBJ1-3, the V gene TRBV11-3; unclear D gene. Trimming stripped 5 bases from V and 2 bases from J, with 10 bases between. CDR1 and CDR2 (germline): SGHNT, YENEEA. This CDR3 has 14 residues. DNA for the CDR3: TGTGCCAGCAGCACTGCAGGAACTGGAAACACCATATATTTT. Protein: CASSTAGTGNTIYF.

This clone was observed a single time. As DNA, the CDR3 is TGCGCCAGCAGCTTAGGAGGGACAGGGGAGTATGGCTACACCTTC. Its protein product is CASSLGGTGEYGYTF. The chain carries TRBV5-1 and TRBJ1-2; TRBD1 aligns across 10 bases. The CDR3 length is 15 residues. The germline V gene has CDR1 SGHRS and CDR2 YFSETQ. V gave up 2 bases and J gave up 5 bases; unmatched junction bases: 6.

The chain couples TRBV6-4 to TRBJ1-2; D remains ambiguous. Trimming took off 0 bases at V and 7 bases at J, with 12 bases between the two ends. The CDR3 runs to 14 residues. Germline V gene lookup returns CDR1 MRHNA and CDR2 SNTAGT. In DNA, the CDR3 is TGTGCCAGCAGTGACTCAAGGAGGGTGGGTGGCTACACCTTC. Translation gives CASSDSRRVGGYTF.